Ten or more counts support the clone carrying this T cell receptor (beta chain). The antigen is not known. The sample originates from a study of T cells in Graves' hyperthyroidism and ophthalmopathy. General study points: Most clonotypes that expanded in the thyroid above 0.001 also showed up in blood.

Each diagnosis was grounded in clinical symptoms, serum thyroxine and TRAb, thyroid ultrasound, and orbital computed tomography. The PBMCs were taken from roughly 10 ml of fresh peripheral blood. RNA transcripts were the template for amplifying TCR beta CDR3 regions. An initial round of RT-PCR targeting the TCR CDR3 relied on the HTBI primer set. TCRdb re-derived calls from the multiplex PCR reads in MiXCR, one entry per CDR3 protein. This sample has 350,000 to 400,000 distinct CDR3 sequences; about 14% occur once, and the top ten carry about 10%. V trimming: 1 base; J trimming: 5 bases; junction bases outside the gene matches: 4. The CDR3 runs 14 residues.

This chain links TRBV12-3 or TRBV12-4 with TRBJ2-5; 7 bases align to TRBD2. This TCR derives from a woman aged 60-75 years with Graves' hyperthyroidism. The sequenced material came from blood. CDR3 in amino acids: CASSLGSGRETQYF. The CDR3 DNA follows: TGTGCCAGCAGTTTAGGGTCCGGGAGGGAGACCCAGTACTTC.